This passage covers 5 T cell receptor beta chains from one sample sequenced in a study of blood T cell repertoires in COVID-19. The repertoire was sequenced with immunoSEQ multiplex PCR; TCRdb's copy has only in-frame clones and lacks some. The top ten clones hold around 4.2% of a sample with approximately 89,000 clones, 90% to 95% of them seen once. Source material: peripheral blood. Receptors originate from a human donor with active COVID-19. The donor label of this sample is uncertain.

J is TRBJ2-2 and V is TRBV5-1; 8 nucleotides line up with TRBD1. Germline V lookup: CDR1 SGHRS, CDR2 YFSETQ. The CDR3 sequence is 17 residues long. V trimming: 0 bases; J trimming: 0 bases; junction bases outside the gene matches: 4. The CDR3 loop is CASSLDPGQANTGELFF. In nucleotides, the CDR3 is TGCGCCAGCAGCTTGGACCCGGGACAGGCGAACACCGGGGAGCTGTTTTTT.

The rearrangement links TRBV6-5 to TRBJ1-2, with 8 bases lining up with TRBD1. The CDR3 is 13 amino acids. CDR1 is MNHEY and CDR2 is SVGAGI in the germline V gene. V shed 2 bases, J shed 8 bases, and the junction held 4 bases outside the gene matches. CDR3 protein: CASSYPQGGGYTF. Written as DNA, the CDR3 is TGTGCCAGCAGTTACCCACAGGGGGGCGGCTACACCTTC.

The rearrangement links TRBV14 to TRBJ2-5, with 8 nucleotides matching TRBD1. The CDR3 extends over 17 amino acids. Trimming at V came to 0 bases and at J to 5 bases, leaving 11 bases not matched to a gene. From germline, CDR1 is SGHDN and CDR2 FVKESK. The CDR3 region is CASSQEAGGRIFETQYF. CDR3 bases: TGTGCCAGCAGCCAAGAAGCAGGGGGCAGGATATTTGAGACCCAGTACTTC.

The chain uses TRBV28 and TRBJ2-3, with TRBD2 identical over 10 bases. The CDR3 loop spans 15 amino acids. Looked up from germline, CDR1 is MDHEN and CDR2 is SYDVKM. V was pared by 4 bases and J by 2 bases, with 3 bases of the junction left unmatched. In DNA form, the CDR3 reads TGTGCCAGCAGTTCAGGACTAGCGGACACAGATACGCAGTATTTT. Protein: CASSSGLADTDTQYF.

The chain recombines TRBV6-5 with TRBJ2-2; the match to TRBD1 covers 7 bases. Per germline, CDR1 MNHEY and CDR2 SVGAGI. The CDR3 extends over 14 amino acids. The CDR3 sequence: CAHSGQQNTGELFF. The CDR3 region has the DNA TGTGCACATTCGGGACAGCAAAACACCGGGGAGCTGTTTTTT.